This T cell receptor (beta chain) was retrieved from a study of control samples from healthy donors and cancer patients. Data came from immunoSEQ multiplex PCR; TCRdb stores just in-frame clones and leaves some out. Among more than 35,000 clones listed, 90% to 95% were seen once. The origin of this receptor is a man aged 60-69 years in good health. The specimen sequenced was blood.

DNA of the CDR3: TGTGCCAGCAGCCAATATTTGGGGGACAGGGGGATGCCCCTCCACTTT. Residues: CASSQYLGDRGMPLHF. The chain uses TRBV14 and TRBJ1-6, with 11 bases aligning to TRBD1. Germline V gives CDR1 SGHDN, CDR2 FVKESK. The J segment lost 13 bases and the V segment lost 2 bases, leaving 10 bases of the junction unmatched. The CDR3 is 16 residues long.